Shown below are 29 T cell receptor beta chains from a single sample sequenced in a study of T cell responses to AZD1222 COVID-19 vaccine. Clones were read by immunoSEQ multiplex PCR, and TCRdb kept only the in-frame ones, dropping some. The data show approximately 300,000 clones, with around 93% seen just once and 0.55% held by the top ten. The sample consisted of peripheral blood, taken 28 days after the second AZD1222 dose. These receptors all come from an adult who received the AZD1222 COVID-19 vaccine.

This rearrangement joins TRBV6-5 to TRBJ1-6; 8 positions match TRBD1. Trimming removed 4 bases from V and 5 bases from J; junction bases left unmatched: 4. This CDR3 has 15 amino acids. Germline values: CDR1 MNHEY, CDR2 SVGAGI. CDR3 nucleotide sequence: TGTGCCAGCAGTTCCCAGGGGGCTAATAATTCACCCCTCCACTTT. Translation gives CASSSQGANNSPLHF.

The CDR3 here is CASSLPGALGYEQYF. CDR3 DNA sequence: TGTGCCAGCAGCTTGCCGGGGGCCCTCGGCTACGAGCAGTACTTC. J is TRBJ2-7 and V is TRBV5-4, with D perhaps given as TRBD1 or TRBD2 (6 bases each). The germline V and J ends were trimmed by 1 base and 3 bases, with 14 bases remaining between them. Per the germline V gene, CDR1 is SGHNT and CDR2 is YYREEE (reference sequence). This CDR3 is built from 15 residues.

The rearrangement joins TRBV15 to TRBJ1-4; D remains ambiguous. This CDR3 contains 13 residues. V dropped 1 base and J dropped 7 bases, with 7 bases sitting between them. CDR1 is LNHNV and CDR2 is YYDKDF in the germline V gene (reference sequence). The CDR3 is CATSRGGPEKLFF. The DNA of the CDR3 is TGTGCCACCAGCAGAGGAGGGCCTGAAAAACTGTTTTTT.

This chain links TRBV20-1 with TRBJ1-1, with D unresolved. This CDR3 region has 11 residues. Germline V gene sequence: CDR1 DFQATT, CDR2 SNEGSKA (reference sequence). Trimming cost V 0 bases and J 13 bases, with 12 bases left between them. Here the CDR3 reads CSARDSFWDFF. For the CDR3, the DNA is TGCAGTGCTAGAGATTCGTTCTGGGATTTCTTT.

The chain uses TRBV5-1 and TRBJ1-5; D perhaps matches TRBD1 (5 bases). This CDR3 contains 15 residues. Trimming stripped 4 bases from V and 0 bases from J, with 11 bases between. From germline, CDR1 is SGHRS and CDR2 YFSETQ. Here the CDR3 DNA reads TGCGCCAGCAGCCTCGACAGCTATAGCAATCAGCCCCAGCATTTT. Protein: CASSLDSYSNQPQHF.

The chain is built from TRBV20-1 and TRBJ1-2; 9 bases match TRBD1. Germline V gene lookup returns CDR1 DFQATT and CDR2 SNEGSKA (reference sequence). This CDR3 region has 14 residues. V trimming: 3 bases; J trimming: 4 bases; junction bases outside the gene matches: 6. The CDR3 sequence is CSASGTGLFYGYTF. Here the CDR3 DNA reads TGCAGTGCTAGTGGGACAGGGCTTTTCTATGGCTACACCTTC.

The chain recombines TRBV7-9 with TRBJ1-2; a possible D gene is TRBD1 (5 bases). Germline V lookup: CDR1 SEHNR, CDR2 FQNEAQ (reference sequence). The V and J ends lost 0 bases and 4 bases respectively, with 12 bases between them. The CDR3 loop spans 15 amino acids. The CDR3 loop is CASSLAGTAGYGYTF. Here the CDR3 DNA reads TGTGCCAGCAGCTTAGCAGGGACCGCTGGCTATGGCTACACCTTC.

The chain employs TRBV27 and TRBJ2-1, with 11 bases fitting TRBD2. V gave up 3 bases and J gave up 1 base; unmatched junction bases: 5. This CDR3 has 17 residues. Germline-derived CDR1 and CDR2 are MNHEY and SMNVEV (reference sequence). CDR3 in DNA: TGTGCCAGCAGTTTGATAAGGACTAGCGGGTCCTACAATGAGCAGTTCTTC. This sequence encodes CASSLIRTSGSYNEQFF.

The V call is TRBV3-1 (or the pseudogene TRBV3-2), the J call TRBJ2-5; 7 bases are a match to TRBD1. The length of the CDR3 is 16 residues. Germline V CDR1 and CDR2: LGHDT, YNNKEL (reference sequence). Trimming cost V 1 base and J 7 bases; bases outside gene matches: 12. CDR3 nucleotides: TGTGCCAGCAGCCAAGGGTATAGGGGGCGGGTCGGGACCCAGTACTTC. Translating it yields CASSQGYRGRVGTQYF.

The CDR3 nucleotides read TGTGCCAGTAGTACCCACCCCTCGGGCGGGGGCCAGGGGGAGCAGTACTTC. Its protein is CASSTHPSGGGQGEQYF. This chain joins TRBV19 and TRBJ2-7; D perhaps matches TRBD2 (7 bases). V gave up 4 bases and J gave up 7 bases, with 26 bases separating them. This CDR3 comprises 17 residues. Germline assignment: CDR1 LNHDA and CDR2 SQIVND (reference sequence).

J is TRBJ2-5 and V is TRBV5-5; D is unclear. The V and J ends lost 1 base and 1 base respectively, with 8 bases between them. The germline V gene has CDR1 SGHKS and CDR2 YYEKEE (reference sequence). The CDR3 has 14 residues. The CDR3 loop reads CASSLFRSQETQYF. CDR3 nucleotides: TGTGCCAGCAGCTTGTTCCGGTCCCAAGAGACCCAGTACTTC.

The chain couples TRBV10-2 to TRBJ1-5; D is ambiguous. CDR3 length: 12 residues. The V gene lost 4 bases and the J gene lost 4 bases, with 5 bases spanning the gap. In germline, CDR1 is WSHSY, CDR2 SAAADI. CDR3 sequence reads: CASSAGNQPQHF. CDR3 nucleotide sequence: TGCGCCAGCAGTGCCGGAAATCAGCCCCAGCATTTT.

V usage is TRBV7-9 and J usage is TRBJ2-7; D is perhaps TRBD1 (5 bases). This CDR3 spans 15 amino acids. V was shortened by 6 bases and J by 6 bases, with 21 bases between the two germline ends. Germline CDR1 SEHNR, CDR2 FQNEAQ (reference sequence). For the CDR3, the DNA is TGTGCCAGCAGTCTAACTGGGGCGACAGCTACCGAGCAGTACTTC. Translated, it gives CASSLTGATATEQYF.

The chain combines TRBV29-1 with TRBJ1-3; no reliable D call. CDR3 size: 13 residues. Trimming took off 6 bases at V and 0 bases at J, with 9 bases between the two ends. Germline V gene lookup returns CDR1 SQVTM and CDR2 ANQGSEA. CDR3 protein: CSVEPFSGNTIYF. Written as DNA, the CDR3 is TGCAGCGTGGAACCGTTCTCTGGAAACACCATATATTTT.

The rearrangement links TRBV5-1 to TRBJ2-7, with 8 positions matching TRBD2. CDR3 length: 15 residues. V was pared by 4 bases and J by 4 bases, with 10 bases of the junction left unmatched. Germline V gene sequence: CDR1 SGHRS, CDR2 YFSETQ. CDR3 coding DNA: TGCGCCAGCAGCATGACAGCGGGAGACAGTTACGAGCAGTACTTC. Protein: CASSMTAGDSYEQYF. Supplemented by reference TRBV5-1 and TRBJ2-7, the full variable domain reads KAGVTQTPRYLIKTRGQQVTLSCSPISGHRSVSWYQQTPGQGLQFLFEYFSETQRNKGNFPGRFSGRQFSNSRSEMNVSTLELGDSALYLCASSMTAGDSYEQYFGPGTRLTVT.

This clone was detected only once. The chain combines TRBV16 with TRBJ1-4; 12 bases line up with TRBD1. V trimming: 0 bases; J trimming: 6 bases; junction bases outside the gene matches: 8. The germline V gene encodes CDR1 KGHSY and CDR2 FQNENV. CDR3 length equals 18 residues. The CDR3 reads CASSQSLGQGAKDEKLFF. CDR3 sequence (DNA): TGTGCCAGCAGCCAATCTCTGGGACAGGGGGCAAAGGATGAAAAACTGTTTTTT.

The chain carries TRBV7-9 and TRBJ1-1, with no clear D. Trimming shortened V by 5 bases and J by 1 base, and 11 bases separated the two germline ends. The germline V gene has CDR1 SEHNR and CDR2 FQNEAQ (reference sequence). This CDR3 has 14 residues. Written as DNA, the CDR3 is TGTGCCAGCAGCGTACCGGTTCCGAACACTGAAGCTTTCTTT. Encoded protein: CASSVPVPNTEAFF. Full variable domain (remainder filled in from reference TRBV7-9 and TRBJ1-1): DTGVSQNPRHKITKRGQNVTFRCDPISEHNRLYWYRQTLGQGPEFLTYFQNEAQLEKSRLLSDRFSAERPKGSFSTLEIQRTEQGDSAMYLCASSVPVPNTEAFFGQGTRLTVV.

The chain recombines TRBV4-2 with TRBJ2-3; D is possibly TRBD1 or TRBD2 (6 bases each). Germline loops: CDR1 LGHNA, CDR2 YNFKEQ. The V gene lost 0 bases and the J gene lost 1 base, with 8 bases spanning the gap. The CDR3 is 15 amino acids. CDR3 in DNA: TGTGCCAGCAGCCAAGATAGGGGGGGCACAGATACGCAGTATTTT. Translating gives CASSQDRGGTDTQYF.

V usage is TRBV4-1 and J usage is TRBJ2-7; D call uncertain. CDR1 and CDR2 (germline): MGHRA, YSYEKL. V was pared by 0 bases and J by 2 bases, with 2 bases between. The CDR3 extends over 12 amino acids. The CDR3 DNA sequence: TGCGCCAGCAGCCAAGATGCCTACGAGCAGTACTTC. Protein product: CASSQDAYEQYF.

Only one count was recorded for this clone. The chain is built from TRBV5-4 and TRBJ1-1; no clear D gene. Germline V gives CDR1 SGHNT, CDR2 YYREEE (reference sequence). The CDR3 is 12 amino acids. With 4 bases removed from V and 5 bases from J, the gap between germline ends came to 9 bases. The CDR3 sequence is CASSPGMTEAFF. CDR3 in DNA: TGTGCCAGCAGCCCGGGTATGACTGAAGCTTTCTTT. Full variable domain (outside the CDR3, taken from reference TRBV5-4 and TRBJ1-1): ETGVTQSPTHLIKTRGQQVTLRCSSQSGHNTVSWYQQALGQGPQFIFQYYREEENGRGNFPPRFSGLQFPNYSSELNVNALELDDSALYLCASSPGMTEAFFGQGTRLTVV.

The sample holds a few counts of this clone. The rearrangement links TRBV5-1 to TRBJ1-1; no clear D gene. The V and J ends lost 0 bases and 3 bases respectively, with 12 bases between them. CDR1 is SGHRS, CDR2 YFSETQ, per germline. This CDR3 has 15 amino acids. CDR3 in amino acids: CASSLAALMDTEAFF. The DNA of the CDR3 is TGCGCCAGCAGCTTGGCGGCCCTCATGGACACTGAAGCTTTCTTT. The full variable domain, in which reference TRBV5-1 and TRBJ1-1 provide the parts outside the CDR3, is KAGVTQTPRYLIKTRGQQVTLSCSPISGHRSVSWYQQTPGQGLQFLFEYFSETQRNKGNFPGRFSGRQFSNSRSEMNVSTLELGDSALYLCASSLAALMDTEAFFGQGTRLTVV.

This rearrangement joins TRBV3-1 (or the pseudogene TRBV3-2) to TRBJ1-1, with 9 bases that match TRBD1. Germline V CDR1 and CDR2: LGHDT, YNNKEL (reference sequence). There are 13 residues in the CDR3. V dropped 6 bases and J dropped 5; count of bases not matched to a gene: 4. CDR3 residues: CASRRQGETEAFF. The DNA for the CDR3 is TGTGCCAGCAGGAGACAGGGGGAGACTGAAGCTTTCTTT.

This clone was observed a single time. V is TRBV5-1 and J is TRBJ1-1; no firm D call. With 0 bases removed from V and 1 base from J, the gap between germline ends came to 10 bases. Germline-derived CDR1 and CDR2 are SGHRS and YFSETQ. The CDR3 sequence is 15 residues long. The CDR3, as DNA: TGCGCCAGCAGCTTGGAAAGGGTGGGGAACACTGAAGCTTTCTTT. Amino acid sequence: CASSLERVGNTEAFF.

V usage is TRBV29-1 and J usage is TRBJ2-7; the D gene is possibly TRBD2 (7 bases). The CDR3 sequence is 13 residues long. The V gene's germline CDR1 is SQVTM and CDR2 ANQGSEA. The V and J ends lost 7 bases and 2 bases respectively, with 15 bases between them. CDR3 sequence reads: CSAWTRGTYEQYF. For the CDR3, the DNA is TGCAGCGCTTGGACTAGGGGGACCTACGAGCAGTACTTC.

The sample holds a few counts of this clone. V gene TRBV11-1 combines with J gene TRBJ2-1, with TRBD2 identical over 9 bases. The germline CDR1 and CDR2 sequences are SGHAT and FQDESV (reference sequence). J gave up 6 bases and V 7 bases, and 10 bases lay outside the gene matches. CDR3 length equals 15 residues. The CDR3 bases are TGTGCCAGCACCTCGAGGCGGGGGGGCCGCAATGAGCAGTTCTTC. Translated: CASTSRRGGRNEQFF.

V and J are TRBV4-2 and TRBJ1-6; 7 nucleotides agree with TRBD1. Trimming removed 0 bases from V and 14 bases from J; junction bases left unmatched: 19. CDR3 length: 18 amino acids. Looked up from germline, CDR1 is LGHNA and CDR2 is YNFKEQ. The CDR3 region has the DNA TGTGCCAGCAGCCAAGATCAGGAATGGGCAGGGGGGAGGGTGGCCCTCCACTTT. Translated: CASSQDQEWAGGRVALHF.

The chain has TRBV29-1 and TRBJ1-1, with 8 nucleotides matching TRBD1. The CDR3 sequence is 13 residues long. Germline V gives CDR1 SQVTM, CDR2 ANQGSEA. The V segment lost 8 bases and the J segment 1 base; nucleotides outside the gene matches: 6. CDR3 nucleotides: TGCAGCTCCCTAGGGACAGGGAACACTGAAGCTTTCTTT. Its translation is CSSLGTGNTEAFF.

V usage is TRBV5-1 and J usage is TRBJ2-7; D remains unclear. CDR3 size: 12 residues. Trimming cost V 4 bases and J 3 bases, with 8 bases left between them. From germline, CDR1 is SGHRS and CDR2 YFSETQ. This CDR3 reads CASSQVNYEQYF. The CDR3 nucleotides are TGCGCCAGCAGCCAAGTAAACTACGAGCAGTACTTC. Full variable domain (outside the CDR3, taken from reference TRBV5-1 and TRBJ2-7): KAGVTQTPRYLIKTRGQQVTLSCSPISGHRSVSWYQQTPGQGLQFLFEYFSETQRNKGNFPGRFSGRQFSNSRSEMNVSTLELGDSALYLCASSQVNYEQYFGPGTRLTVT.

This clone showed up just once. CDR3 DNA sequence: TGTGCCAGCAGTTACTCATCCGTTTTGGGGGGCTACACCTTC. This encodes CASSYSSVLGGYTF. The V call is TRBV6-5, the J call TRBJ1-2; D unclear. This CDR3 is 14 amino acids long. The germline V and J ends were trimmed by 0 bases and 8 bases, with 13 bases remaining between them. Germline CDR1 MNHEY, CDR2 SVGAGI.